Following are 3 T cell receptor beta chains from one sample sequenced in a study of blood T cell repertoires in COVID-19 (dated by TCRdb to 2018 to 2021). Library preparation employed the immunoSEQ multiplex PCR assay. TCRdb mirrors the immuneACCESS table, restricted to in-frame sequences. Some clones are absent from its copies; in checked studies, under half trace to an unresolved V gene, and the reason for the others is unknown. The sample data list around 180,000 clones, and approximately 80% of these were observed just once. The ten top clones hold roughly 6.3% of the sample. The sample comprised peripheral blood. Source of these receptors: a human donor in a cohort sampled during active COVID-19.

The chain couples TRBV5-1 to TRBJ1-4, with TRBD1 matching 10 bases. CDR1 is SGHRS and CDR2 is YFSETQ in the germline V gene. CDR3 length: 15 residues. V lost 3 bases, J lost 6 bases, and 5 bases stayed unmatched. The CDR3 loop reads CASSWGTGEDEKLFF. The DNA for the CDR3 is TGCGCCAGCAGCTGGGGGACAGGGGAAGATGAAAAACTGTTTTTT.

The chain employs TRBV28 and TRBJ1-2; the D is unclear. Trimming took off 9 bases at V and 4 bases at J, with 12 bases between the two ends. This CDR3 has 12 amino acids. In germline, CDR1 is MDHEN, CDR2 SYDVKM. CDR3: CASSGVGYGYTF. CDR3 sequence (DNA): TGTGCCAGTTCGGGAGTCGGCTATGGCTACACCTTC.

This chain joins TRBV5-1 and TRBJ2-7; 7 nucleotides match TRBD1. This CDR3 contains 16 residues. Looked up from germline, CDR1 is SGHRS and CDR2 is YFSETQ. V gave up 7 bases and J gave up 2 bases; unmatched junction bases: 15. Here the CDR3 reads CASAYQGTGDAYEQYF. The CDR3 region has the DNA TGCGCCAGCGCTTACCAGGGTACAGGGGATGCCTACGAGCAGTACTTC.